Presented here are 5 T cell receptor beta chains from one specimen sequenced in a study of shared clonotypes between healthy human individuals. Repertoires were generated with immunoSEQ multiplex PCR, while TCRdb's copy carries only in-frame clones and drops some. Among about 680,000 clones listed, approximately 79% were seen once. What was sequenced was memory CD4+ T cells sorted from blood. The subset was: CD45RA-negative fraction. The receptors here all came from a woman younger than 45 in good health.

The chain uses TRBV5-1 and TRBJ2-1; 10 bases agree with TRBD2. The V and J ends lost 0 bases and 6 bases, in that order; junction bases with no gene match: 12. From germline, CDR1 is SGHRS and CDR2 YFSETQ. The CDR3 has 18 amino acids. CDR3 loop: CASSLDLAGVRPANEQFF. As DNA, the CDR3 is TGCGCCAGCAGCTTGGATCTAGCGGGAGTTCGACCCGCCAATGAGCAGTTCTTC.

The rearrangement links TRBV28 to TRBJ1-1, with no clear D. V dropped 5 bases and J dropped 7 bases, with 14 bases sitting between them. This CDR3 spans 13 amino acids. CDR1 is MDHEN and CDR2 is SYDVKM in the germline V gene. Here the CDR3 reads CASSRRDRLEAFF. The DNA of the CDR3 is TGTGCCAGCAGTCGGAGAGACCGACTTGAAGCTTTCTTT. The whole variable domain, remainder taken from reference TRBV28 and TRBJ1-1, is DVKVTQSSRYLVKRTGEKVFLECVQDMDHENMFWYRQDPGLGLRLIYFSYDVKMKEKGDIPEGYSVSREKKERFSLILESASTNQTSMYLCASSRRDRLEAFFGQGTRLTVV.

This chain links TRBV5-6 with TRBJ2-7, with TRBD2 identical over 11 bases. J gave up 6 bases and V 6 bases, and 5 bases lay outside the gene matches. The CDR3 extends over 13 amino acids. From germline, CDR1 is SGHDT and CDR2 YYEEEE. Here the CDR3 DNA reads TGTGCCAGCAACCTAGCGGGAGGTGTCGAGCAGTACTTC. Translated, it gives CASNLAGGVEQYF.

The chain couples TRBV18 to TRBJ2-5, with D perhaps TRBD2 (5 bases). Germline V gene data show CDR1 as KGHSH and CDR2 as LQKENI. V shed 3 bases and J shed 2 bases, with 10 bases lying between them. CDR3 size: 14 residues. DNA for the CDR3: TGTGCCAGCTCACCCGGACTGGATCAAGAGACCCAGTACTTC. Protein product: CASSPGLDQETQYF.

The rearrangement links TRBV6-6 to TRBJ2-7; a weak D match, TRBD1 (6 bases). The CDR3 is 13 residues long. The ends were cut back, 4 bases at V and 9 bases at J, with 16 bases in the middle. Germline V gives CDR1 MNHNY, CDR2 SVGAGI (reference sequence). The CDR3 here is CASSSGNRDRQYF. CDR3 in DNA: TGTGCCAGCAGTTCTGGGAACAGGGATAGGCAGTACTTC.